This is a list of T cell receptor beta chains from one sample in a study of metastatic and nonmetastatic thyroid tumors. TCRdb reprocessed the PCR reads using MiXCR. The data contain 90,000 or so clones, 8% to 9.5% of them singletons. The sample taken for sequencing was blood. Receptors originate from a female donor with papillary thyroid cancer or a benign thyroid nodule (not recorded which). Some clones in this sample may be carry-over from other donors' samples. The CDR3 runs from the conserved cysteine through the conserved F or W. A D gene is named only where the DNA matches it firmly. Size is stated for part of the rows, as once, few or many counts, or as a class when the clone is expanded.

size,J,V,D,CDR3,DNA
many,TRBJ2-2,TRBV5-1,.,CASSSRDPNTGELFF,TGCGCCAGCAGCTCCCGGGACCCGAACACCGGGGAGCTGTTTTTT
many,TRBJ2-5,TRBV3-1,TRBD2,CASSRGLAGAHQETQYF,TGTGCCAGCAGCCGCGGGTTAGCGGGGGCCCACCAAGAGACCCAGTACTTC
few,TRBJ1-2,TRBV6-1,.,CASSRRGVRGYTF,TGTGCCAGCAGCCGACGGGGGGTACGGGGCTACACCTTC
many,TRBJ1-2,TRBV5-1,.,CASSSRQELEGYGYTF,TGCGCCAGCAGCTCAAGACAGGAACTGGAGGGGTATGGCTACACCTTC
.,TRBJ2-5,TRBV7-6,TRBD2,CASSLMLAGSPGETQYF,TGTGCCAGCAGCTTAATGCTAGCGGGGAGCCCTGGGGAGACCCAGTACTTC
many,TRBJ1-6,TRBV7-9,.,CASSARDGLNSPLHF,TGTGCCAGCAGCGCCCGGGACGGCTTAAATTCACCCCTCCACTTT
many,TRBJ1-5,TRBV4-1,.,CASSQGLNQPQHF,TGCGCCAGCAGCCAAGGCCTCAATCAGCCCCAGCATTTT
few,TRBJ1-5,TRBV6-1,.,CASSNSSGNQPQHF,TGTGCCAGCAGTAATAGCTCAGGCAATCAGCCCCAGCATTTT
many,TRBJ2-1,TRBV5-6,TRBD2,CASSLLASGGVYNEQFF,TGTGCCAGCAGCTTGTTGGCTAGCGGGGGGGTCTACAATGAGCAGTTCTTC
many,TRBJ1-5,TRBV30,.,CAWSRAGYQPQHF,TGTGCCTGGAGTCGGGCGGGTTATCAGCCCCAGCATTTT
many,TRBJ2-5,TRBV6-1,.,CASSREVGKETQYF,TGTGCCAGCAGTAGGGAGGTCGGTAAAGAGACCCAGTACTTC
.,TRBJ2-1,TRBV12-3/TRBV12-4,.,CASSRKSSYNEQFF,TGTGCCAGCAGCCGGAAGAGCTCCTACAATGAGCAGTTCTTC
many,TRBJ2-7,TRBV7-6,.,CASSALRGREQYF,TGTGCCAGCAGCGCCCTCCGGGGACGGGAGCAGTACTTC
many,TRBJ1-4,TRBV19,.,CASSALGRLSGEKLFF,TGTGCCAGTAGTGCCCTGGGTCGACTGAGCGGAGAAAAACTGTTTTTT
.,TRBJ2-7,TRBV13,.,CASSTLAVPYEQYF,TGTGCCAGCAGCACATTAGCAGTCCCTTACGAGCAGTACTTC